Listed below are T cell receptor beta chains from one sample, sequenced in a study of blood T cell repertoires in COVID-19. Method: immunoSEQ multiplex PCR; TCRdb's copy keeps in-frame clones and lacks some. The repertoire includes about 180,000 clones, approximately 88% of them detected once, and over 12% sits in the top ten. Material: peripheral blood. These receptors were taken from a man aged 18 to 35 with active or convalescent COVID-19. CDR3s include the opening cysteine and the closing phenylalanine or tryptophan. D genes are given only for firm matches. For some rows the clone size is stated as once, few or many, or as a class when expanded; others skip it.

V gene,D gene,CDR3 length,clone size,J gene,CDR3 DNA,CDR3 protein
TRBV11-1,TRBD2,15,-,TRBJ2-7,TGTGCCAGCAGCTTAGGGACTAGCGGGAGTTACGAGCAGTACTTC,CASSLGTSGSYEQYF
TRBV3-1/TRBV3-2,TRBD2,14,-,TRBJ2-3,TGTGCCAGCAGCCAAGCGGGGGGGCAAGATACGCAGTATTTT,CASSQAGGQDTQYF
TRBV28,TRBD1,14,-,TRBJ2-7,TGTGCCAGCAGTCCCGGGACAGCCCCCTACGAGCAGTACTTC,CASSPGTAPYEQYF
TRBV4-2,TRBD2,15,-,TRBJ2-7,TGTGCCAGCAGCCACAATAGCGGGGGGGCATACGAGCAGTACTTC,CASSHNSGGAYEQYF
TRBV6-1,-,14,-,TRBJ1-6,TGTGCCAGCAGTGAAAAAGGGGATAATTCACCCCTCCACTTT,CASSEKGDNSPLHF
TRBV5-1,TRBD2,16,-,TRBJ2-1,TGCGCCAGCAGCTTGGGGACTAGCGGAGCTATTCAAGGGCAGTTCTTC,CASSLGTSGAIQGQFF
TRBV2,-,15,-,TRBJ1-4,TGTGCCACTAAGGGACTGTTCACAACTAATGAAAAACTGTTTTTT,CATKGLFTTNEKLFF
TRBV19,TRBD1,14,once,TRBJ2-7,TGTGCCAGTATCAAGGGACAGGGATCCTACGAGCAGTACTTC,CASIKGQGSYEQYF
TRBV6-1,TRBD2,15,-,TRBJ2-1,TGTGCCAGCAGTGAAGGGGCGGGAGGGGTGAATGAGCAGTTCTTC,CASSEGAGGVNEQFF
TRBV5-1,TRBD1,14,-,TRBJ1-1,TGCGCCAGCAGCTTAGGGGACCAGGGGGTGGCGGCTTTCTTT,CASSLGDQGVAAFF
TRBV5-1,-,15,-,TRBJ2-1,TGCGCCAGCAGCTTCGCCGGCCGGGGGTACAATGAGCAGTTCTTC,CASSFAGRGYNEQFF
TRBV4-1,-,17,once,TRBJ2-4,TGCGCCAGCAGCCAAGATCAGAGGGGGTTGGTCAAAAACATTCAGTACTTC,CASSQDQRGLVKNIQYF
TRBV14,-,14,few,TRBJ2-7,TGTGCCAGCAGCCAAGAGGTACAGGGCCACGAGCAGTACTTC,CASSQEVQGHEQYF
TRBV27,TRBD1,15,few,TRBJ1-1,TGTGCCAGCAGTCGTCAACAGGGGTCGAACACTGAAGCTTTCTTT,CASSRQQGSNTEAFF
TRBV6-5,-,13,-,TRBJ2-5,TGTGCCAGCAGTTACTCGACTCGGGGGGCCTTGGACTTC,CASSYSTRGALDF
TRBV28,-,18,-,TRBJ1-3,TGTGCCAGCAGTTCGACCGGACATCCGATAAGAGATGGAAACACCATATATTTT,CASSSTGHPIRDGNTIYF
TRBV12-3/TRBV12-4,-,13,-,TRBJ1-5,TGTGCCAGCAGGGTATCAGGGGAGCAGCCCCAGCATTTT,CASRVSGEQPQHF
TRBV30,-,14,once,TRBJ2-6,TGTGCCTGCCCGGTCCGCTCTGGGGCCAACGTCCTGACTTTC,CACPVRSGANVLTF
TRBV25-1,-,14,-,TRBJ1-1,TGTGCCAGCAGTGAGGCCCAGGAAGCACCTGAAGCTTTCTTT,CASSEAQEAPEAFF
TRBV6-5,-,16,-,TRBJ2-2,TGTGCCAGCAGTTACTCGAGGGACTTGAACACCGGGGAGCTGTTTTTT,CASSYSRDLNTGELFF
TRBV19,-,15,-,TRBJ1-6,TGTGCCAGTAGTATCCAGGCTACCGCGAATTCACCCCTCCACTTT,CASSIQATANSPLHF
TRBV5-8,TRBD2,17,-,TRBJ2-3,TGTGCCAGCAGCTCCGGAGGACTAGCGGGACTTACAGATACGCAGTATTTT,CASSSGGLAGLTDTQYF
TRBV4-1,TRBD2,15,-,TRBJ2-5,TGCGCCAGCAGCCTTGTGACTAGCGGGCAAGAGACCCAGTACTTC,CASSLVTSGQETQYF
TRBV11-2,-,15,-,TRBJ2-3,TGTGCCAGCAGCTTATTGGGCTCGACCACAGATACGCAGTATTTT,CASSLLGSTTDTQYF
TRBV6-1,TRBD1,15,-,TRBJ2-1,TGTGCCAGCAGTGAAGTTGTGACAGGGACCAATGAGCAGTTCTTC,CASSEVVTGTNEQFF
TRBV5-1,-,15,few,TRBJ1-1,TGCGCCAGCAGCTTCTCACAGGCGATGAACACTGAAGCTTTCTTT,CASSFSQAMNTEAFF
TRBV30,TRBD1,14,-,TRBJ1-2,TGTGCAATGGGGGGGGACAGGAGGAACTATGGCTACACCTTC,CAMGGDRRNYGYTF
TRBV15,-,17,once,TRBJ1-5,TGTGCCACCAGCAGAGCTTCCTTGGACAGAAGCAATCAGCCCCAGCATTTT,CATSRASLDRSNQPQHF
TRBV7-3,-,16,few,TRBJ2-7,TGTGCCAGCAGCTTAAGACCAGACAAGGCACATTACGAGCAGTACTTC,CASSLRPDKAHYEQYF
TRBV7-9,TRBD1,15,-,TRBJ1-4,TGTGCCAGCAGCCTAAGGACAGGGGGAGGTGAAAAACTGTTTTTT,CASSLRTGGGEKLFF
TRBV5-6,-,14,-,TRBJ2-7,TGTGCCAGCAGCTTGAACAGGGAAGGCTACGAGCAGTACTTC,CASSLNREGYEQYF
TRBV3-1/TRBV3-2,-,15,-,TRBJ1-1,TGTGCCAGCAGCCAAGTCGCCGGGGTCGGCACTGAAGCTTTCTTT,CASSQVAGVGTEAFF
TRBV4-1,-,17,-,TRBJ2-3,TGCGCCAGCAGCCCGTACTTAGCGGACCCTAGCACAGATACGCAGTATTTT,CASSPYLADPSTDTQYF
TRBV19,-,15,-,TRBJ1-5,TGTGCCAAAACCAAACAGGGTTTAGCGAGTCAGCCCCAGCATTTT,CAKTKQGLASQPQHF
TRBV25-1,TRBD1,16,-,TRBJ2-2,TGTGCCAGCAGTCCCACACACAGGGGTTACACCGGGGAGCTGTTTTTT,CASSPTHRGYTGELFF
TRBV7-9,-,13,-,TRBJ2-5,TGTGCCAGCAGCCGGGGGGCGCGGGAGACCCAGTACTTC,CASSRGARETQYF
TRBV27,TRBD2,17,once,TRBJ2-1,TGTGCCAGCAGTCCGACTAGCGGGAGGTTCTCCTACAATGAGCAGTTCTTC,CASSPTSGRFSYNEQFF
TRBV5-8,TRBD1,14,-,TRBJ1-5,TGTGCCAGCAGCTTAGACAGGGGGCTGGAGCCCCAGCATTTT,CASSLDRGLEPQHF
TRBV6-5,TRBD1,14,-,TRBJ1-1,TGTGCCAGCAGAGAGACAGGGCGGAACACTGAAGCTTTCTTT,CASRETGRNTEAFF
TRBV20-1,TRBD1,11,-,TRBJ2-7,TGCAGTGCGGGGACAGGCTACGAGCAGTACTTC,CSAGTGYEQYF
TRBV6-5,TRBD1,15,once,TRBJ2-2,TGTGCCAGCAGTTGGACAGGGGGCGATAACGGGGAGCTGTTTTTT,CASSWTGGDNGELFF
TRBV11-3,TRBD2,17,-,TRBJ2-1,TGTGCCAGCAGCACAAACCTAGCGGGAGGGGACTACAATGAGCAGTTCTTC,CASSTNLAGGDYNEQFF
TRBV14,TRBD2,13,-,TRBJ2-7,TGTGCCAGTCGACTAGCGGGAGACTACGAGCAGTACTTC,CASRLAGDYEQYF
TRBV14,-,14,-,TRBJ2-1,TGTGCCAGCAGCATAGCGTTCCCCTACAATGAGCAGTTCTTC,CASSIAFPYNEQFF
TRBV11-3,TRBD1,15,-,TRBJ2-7,TGTGCCAGCAGCTTAGCAGGGACAGGCTCCTACGAGCAGTACTTC,CASSLAGTGSYEQYF
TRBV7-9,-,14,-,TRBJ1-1,TGTGCCAGCAGCCCAGGTAGGGGGAACACTGAAGCTTTCTTT,CASSPGRGNTEAFF
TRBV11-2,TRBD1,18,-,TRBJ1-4,TGTGCCAGCAGCCCTCTCTCAGGGACAGTCGCAACTAATGAAAAACTGTTTTTT,CASSPLSGTVATNEKLFF
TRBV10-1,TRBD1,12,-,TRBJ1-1,TGCGCCAGCAGGGGACAGGGGCCTGAAGCTTTCTTT,CASRGQGPEAFF
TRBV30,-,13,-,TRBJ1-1,TGTGCCTGGACTAGGGAGGAGGACACTGAAGCTTTCTTT,CAWTREEDTEAFF
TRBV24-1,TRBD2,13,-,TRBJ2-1,TGTGCCACCAGTAACGGGGGGAAGGATGAGCAGTTCTTC,CATSNGGKDEQFF
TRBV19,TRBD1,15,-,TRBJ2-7,TGTGCCAGTAGCCGGACAGGCGTTGGGACCTACGAGCAGTACTTC,CASSRTGVGTYEQYF
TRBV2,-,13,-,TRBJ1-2,TGTGCCAGCAGTGTTGGGGGCGTCTTTGGCTACACCTTC,CASSVGGVFGYTF